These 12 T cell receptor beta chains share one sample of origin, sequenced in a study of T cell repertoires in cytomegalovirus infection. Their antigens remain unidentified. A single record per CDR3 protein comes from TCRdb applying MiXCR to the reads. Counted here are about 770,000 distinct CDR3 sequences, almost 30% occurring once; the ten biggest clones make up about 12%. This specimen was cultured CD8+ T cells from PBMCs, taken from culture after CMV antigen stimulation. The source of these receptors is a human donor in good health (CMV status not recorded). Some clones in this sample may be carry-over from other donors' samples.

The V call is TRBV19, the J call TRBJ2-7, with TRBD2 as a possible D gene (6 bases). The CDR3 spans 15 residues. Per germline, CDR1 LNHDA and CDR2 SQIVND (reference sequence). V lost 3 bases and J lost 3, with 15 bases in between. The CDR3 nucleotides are TGTGCCAGTAGTATGAGGAGGGAACGCGGCTACGAGCAGTACTTC. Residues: CASSMRRERGYEQYF.

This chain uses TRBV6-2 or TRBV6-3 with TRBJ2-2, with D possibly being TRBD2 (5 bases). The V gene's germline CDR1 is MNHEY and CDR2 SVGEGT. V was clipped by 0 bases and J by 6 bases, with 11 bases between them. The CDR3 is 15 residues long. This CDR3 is CASSYSPYGAGELFF. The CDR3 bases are TGTGCCAGCAGTTACTCCCCCTACGGGGCCGGGGAGCTGTTTTTT.

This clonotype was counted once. The CDR3 nucleotides are TGTGCCAGCACCCGGGGGGACTCTTCCTATGGCTACACCTTC. Translating gives CASTRGDSSYGYTF. The chain couples TRBV9 to TRBJ1-2, with D maybe TRBD1 (5 bases). This CDR3 has 14 amino acids. In germline, CDR1 is SGDLS, CDR2 YYNGEE. V lost 6 bases and J 4 bases, leaving 16 bases between the germline ends.

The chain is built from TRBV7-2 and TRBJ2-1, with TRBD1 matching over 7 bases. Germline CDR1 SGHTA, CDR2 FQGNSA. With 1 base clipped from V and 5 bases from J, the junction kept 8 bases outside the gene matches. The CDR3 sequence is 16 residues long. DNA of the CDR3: TGTGCCAGCAGCTTAGGGTCGAGGGGGCTTAACAATGAGCAGTTCTTC. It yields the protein CASSLGSRGLNNEQFF. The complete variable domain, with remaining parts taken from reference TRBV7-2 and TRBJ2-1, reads GAGVSQSPSNKVTEKGKDVELRCDPISGHTALYWYRQSLGQGLEFLIYFQGNSAPDKSGLPSDRFSAERTGGSVSTLTIQRTQQEDSAVYLCASSLGSRGLNNEQFFGPGTRLTVL.

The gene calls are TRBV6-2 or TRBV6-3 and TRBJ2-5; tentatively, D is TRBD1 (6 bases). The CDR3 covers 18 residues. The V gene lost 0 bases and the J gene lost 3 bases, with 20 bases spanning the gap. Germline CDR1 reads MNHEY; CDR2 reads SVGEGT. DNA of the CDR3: TGTGCCAGCAGTTACTCGGATTGGGGGCGGGCAGGAAAAGAGACCCAGTACTTC. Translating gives CASSYSDWGRAGKETQYF.

CDR3 region: CASRRGKQFF. The CDR3 nucleotides read TGTGCCAGCAGAAGGGGCAAGCAGTTCTTC. The chain combines TRBV27 with TRBJ2-1; D might be TRBD1 (5 bases). Germline CDR1 is MNHEY and CDR2 is SMNVEV (reference sequence). The V end lost 6 bases, the J end lost 11 bases, and 8 bases lay between the germline ends. The CDR3 has 10 amino acids.

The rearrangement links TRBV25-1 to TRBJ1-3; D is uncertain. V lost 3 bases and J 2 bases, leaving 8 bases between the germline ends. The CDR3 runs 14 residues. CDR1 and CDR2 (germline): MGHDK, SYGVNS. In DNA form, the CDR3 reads TGTGCCAGCAGTGACTCCTACGCTGGAAACACCATATATTTT. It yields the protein CASSDSYAGNTIYF.

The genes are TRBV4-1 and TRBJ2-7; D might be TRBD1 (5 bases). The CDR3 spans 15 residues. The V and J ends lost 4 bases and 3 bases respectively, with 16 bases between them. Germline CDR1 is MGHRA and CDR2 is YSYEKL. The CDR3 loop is CASSPADILHYEQYF. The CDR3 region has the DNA TGCGCCAGCAGCCCCGCGGACATCCTTCACTACGAGCAGTACTTC.

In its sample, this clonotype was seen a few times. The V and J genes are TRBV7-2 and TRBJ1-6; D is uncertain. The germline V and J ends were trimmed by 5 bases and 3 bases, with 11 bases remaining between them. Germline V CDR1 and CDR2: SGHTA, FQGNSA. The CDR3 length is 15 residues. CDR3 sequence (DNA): TGTGCCAGCAGCCTTCGGCAGATCTATAATTCACCCCTCCACTTT. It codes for CASSLRQIYNSPLHF.

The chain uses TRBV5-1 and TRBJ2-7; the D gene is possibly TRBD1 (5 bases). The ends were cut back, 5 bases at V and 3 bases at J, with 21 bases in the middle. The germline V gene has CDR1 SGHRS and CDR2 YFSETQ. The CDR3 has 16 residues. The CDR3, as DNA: TGCGCCAGCAGTCGTAACACCCTAAAAGGACACTACGAGCAGTACGTC. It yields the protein CASSRNTLKGHYEQYV.

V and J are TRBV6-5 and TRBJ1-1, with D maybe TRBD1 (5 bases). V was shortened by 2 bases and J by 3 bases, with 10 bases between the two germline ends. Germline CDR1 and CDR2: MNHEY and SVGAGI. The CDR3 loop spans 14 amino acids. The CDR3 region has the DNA TGTGCCAGCAGTTACGGGCAGGGTTACACTGAAGCTTTCTTT. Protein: CASSYGQGYTEAFF.

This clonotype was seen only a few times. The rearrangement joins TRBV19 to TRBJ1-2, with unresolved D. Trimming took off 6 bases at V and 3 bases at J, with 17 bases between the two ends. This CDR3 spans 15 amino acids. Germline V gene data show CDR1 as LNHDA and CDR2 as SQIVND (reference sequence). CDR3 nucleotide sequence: TGTGCCAGTAGCGTAGCGGATAATTCCTACTATGGCTACACCTTC. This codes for CASSVADNSYYGYTF.